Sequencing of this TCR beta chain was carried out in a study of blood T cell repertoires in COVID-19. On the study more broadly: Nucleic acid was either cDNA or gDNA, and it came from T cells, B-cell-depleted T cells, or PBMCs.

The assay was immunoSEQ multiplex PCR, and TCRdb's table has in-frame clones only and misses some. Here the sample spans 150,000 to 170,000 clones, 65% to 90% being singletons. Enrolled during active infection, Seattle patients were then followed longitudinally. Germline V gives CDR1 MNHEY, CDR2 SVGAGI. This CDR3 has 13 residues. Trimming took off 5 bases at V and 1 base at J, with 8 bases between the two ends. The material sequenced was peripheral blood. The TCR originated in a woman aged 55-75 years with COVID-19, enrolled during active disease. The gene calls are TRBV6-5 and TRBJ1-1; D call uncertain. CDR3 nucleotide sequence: TGTGCCAGCAGTAGTACGGGGAACACTGAAGCTTTCTTT. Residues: CASSSTGNTEAFF.